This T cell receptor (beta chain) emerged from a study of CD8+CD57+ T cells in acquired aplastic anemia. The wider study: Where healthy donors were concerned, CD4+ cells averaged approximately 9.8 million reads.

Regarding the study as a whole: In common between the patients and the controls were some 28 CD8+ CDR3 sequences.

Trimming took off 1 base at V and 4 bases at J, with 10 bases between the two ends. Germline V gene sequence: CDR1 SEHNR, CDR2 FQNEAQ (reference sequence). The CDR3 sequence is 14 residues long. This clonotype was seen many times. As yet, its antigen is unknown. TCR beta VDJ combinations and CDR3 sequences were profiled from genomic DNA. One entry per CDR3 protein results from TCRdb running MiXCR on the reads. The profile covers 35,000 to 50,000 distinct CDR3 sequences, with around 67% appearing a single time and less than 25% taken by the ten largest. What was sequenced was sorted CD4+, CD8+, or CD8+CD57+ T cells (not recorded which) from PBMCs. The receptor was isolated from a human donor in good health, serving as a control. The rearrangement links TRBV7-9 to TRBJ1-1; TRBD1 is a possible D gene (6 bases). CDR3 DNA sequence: TGTGCCAGCAGCTTAGGGACAGTTCCCACTGAAGCTTTCTTT. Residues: CASSLGTVPTEAFF. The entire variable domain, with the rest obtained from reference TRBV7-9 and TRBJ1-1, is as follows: DTGVSQNPRHKITKRGQNVTFRCDPISEHNRLYWYRQTLGQGPEFLTYFQNEAQLEKSRLLSDRFSAERPKGSFSTLEIQRTEQGDSAMYLCASSLGTVPTEAFFGQGTRLTVV.